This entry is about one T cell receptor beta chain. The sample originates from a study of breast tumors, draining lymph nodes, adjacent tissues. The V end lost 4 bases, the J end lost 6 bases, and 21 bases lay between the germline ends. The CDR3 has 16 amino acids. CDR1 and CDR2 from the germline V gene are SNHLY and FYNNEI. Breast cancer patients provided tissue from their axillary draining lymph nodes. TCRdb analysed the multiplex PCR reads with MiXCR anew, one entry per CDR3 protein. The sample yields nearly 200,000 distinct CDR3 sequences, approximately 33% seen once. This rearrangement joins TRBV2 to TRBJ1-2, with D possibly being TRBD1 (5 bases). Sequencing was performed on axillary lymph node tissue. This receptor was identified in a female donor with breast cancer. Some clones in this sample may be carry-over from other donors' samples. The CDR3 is CASSVTIAGGFDGYTF. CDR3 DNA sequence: TGTGCCAGCAGTGTAACCATAGCGGGGGGTTTCGATGGCTACACCTTC.